Shown below are 17 T cell receptor beta chains from a single sample sequenced in a study of blood T cells in healthy people across ages. It was with a sample-barcoded 5' primer and a J-beta primer mix that a second PCR of about 6 to 12 cycles was run. TCRdb fed the 5' RACE reads into MiXCR, producing one record per CDR3 protein. This sample has about 510,000 distinct CDR3 sequences; roughly a quarter occur once, and the top ten carry 3.6%. The sample also formed part of further work on T cells of mothers and their children.

The sequencing input was blood. Receptors originate from a boy younger than 10 in good health.

This chain uses TRBV12-3 or TRBV12-4 with TRBJ2-1; the D gene is possibly TRBD1 (7 bases). This CDR3 spans 12 amino acids. The ends were cut back, 6 bases at V and 12 bases at J, with 15 bases in the middle. The CDR3 coding sequence is TGTGCCAGCAGCTTTCAGGGGGGCAGGCAGTTCTTC. It codes for CASSFQGGRQFF.

Of note for this clonotype: An end of the junction does not agree with germline; a read error may underlie this. This chain links TRBV5-1 with TRBJ1-1; 8 bases line up with TRBD1. Germline CDR1 reads SGHRS; CDR2 reads YFSETQ. The CDR3 is 14 amino acids. The CDR3 DNA reads TGCGCCGGCAGCCCACAGGGGGGTGGCACTGAAGCTTTCTTT. This codes for CAGSPQGGGTEAFF.

In DNA, the CDR3 is TGCGCCAGCAGCTTGGAAAGGGAAGGCAACTATGGCTACACCTTC. Its protein is CASSLEREGNYGYTF. The rearrangement links TRBV5-1 to TRBJ1-2, with D unresolved. This CDR3 contains 15 residues. Germline V gene data show CDR1 as SGHRS and CDR2 as YFSETQ. The ends were cut back, 0 bases at V and 2 bases at J, with 11 bases in the middle.

The V call is TRBV12-3 or TRBV12-4, the J call TRBJ2-1; 10 bases are shared with TRBD2. The J call may be incorrect, as the DNA end agrees better with TRBJ2-5. The CDR3 has 15 residues. The CDR3 loop is CASSLRTSGQETQYF. The CDR3 DNA follows: TGTGCCAGCAGTTTGAGGACTAGCGGACAAGAGACCCAGTACTTC.

This rearrangement joins TRBV29-1 to TRBJ1-2; D not certain. The CDR3 loop spans 13 amino acids. Per the germline V gene, CDR1 is SQVTM and CDR2 is ANQGSEA. V was trimmed by 2 bases and J by 10 bases, leaving 17 bases between them. The CDR3 reads CSVEPPESEDYTF. The CDR3 nucleotides read TGCAGCGTTGAACCACCTGAGAGTGAGGACTACACCTTC.

The chain links TRBV6-6 to TRBJ1-4; the D gene is possibly TRBD1 (5 bases). Trimming pared 6 bases from V and 2 bases from J, leaving 7 bases between. The germline V gene encodes CDR1 MNHNY and CDR2 SVGAGI (reference sequence). This CDR3 comprises 13 residues. This chain's CDR3 is CASSRQTNEKLFF. DNA for the CDR3: TGTGCCAGCAGCCGACAGACTAATGAAAAACTGTTTTTT.

The chain couples TRBV5-1 to TRBJ2-1; 9 bases agree with TRBD2. This CDR3 contains 16 residues. The J segment lost 7 bases and the V segment lost 0 bases, leaving 8 bases of the junction unmatched. Germline V lookup: CDR1 SGHRS, CDR2 YFSETQ. CDR3 in amino acids: CASSLAGAGGTNEQFF. In DNA form, the CDR3 reads TGCGCCAGCAGCTTGGCCGGCGCGGGGGGGACGAATGAGCAGTTCTTC.

The V and J genes are TRBV30 and TRBJ2-5; D remains ambiguous. Germline V gives CDR1 GTSNPN, CDR2 SVGIG (reference sequence). The CDR3 length is 13 residues. Trimming left V 2 bases short and J 1 base short, with 8 bases between. CDR3 bases: TGTGCCTGGAGTCCTCGGCTCCAAGAGACCCAGTACTTC. Translation gives CAWSPRLQETQYF.

This clonotype has ten or more counts. The CDR3 DNA follows: TGCAGCGTTGAATCAGGAGAGACCCAGTACTTC. Residues: CSVESGETQYF. V usage is TRBV29-1 and J usage is TRBJ2-5, with unresolved D. With 2 bases removed from V and 4 bases from J, the gap between germline ends came to 5 bases. Germline V CDR1 and CDR2: SQVTM, ANQGSEA. The CDR3 sequence is 11 residues long.

The chain is built from TRBV13 and TRBJ2-3, with D perhaps TRBD2 (5 bases). Deletions cut 5 bases from V and 2 bases from J, with 14 bases between. CDR3 length: 15 amino acids. Germline V gene lookup returns CDR1 PRHDT and CDR2 FYEKMQ (reference sequence). CDR3 sequence reads: CASSPTRVPTDTQYF. As DNA, the CDR3 is TGTGCCAGCAGCCCCACTAGAGTTCCCACAGATACGCAGTATTTT.

V usage is TRBV9 and J usage is TRBJ2-7; D is perhaps TRBD2 (6 bases). Looked up from germline, CDR1 is SGDLS and CDR2 is YYNGEE. Trimming shortened V by 0 bases and J by 0 bases, and 10 bases separated the two germline ends. The CDR3 is 15 residues long. CDR3: CASSVGGLSSYEQYF. The DNA for the CDR3 is TGTGCCAGCAGCGTAGGGGGACTTAGCTCCTACGAGCAGTACTTC. The variable domain in full, completed from reference TRBV9 and TRBJ2-7, reads DSGVTQTPKHLITATGQRVTLRCSPRSGDLSVYWYQQSLDQGLQFLIQYYNGEERAKGNILERFSAQQFPDLHSELNLSSLELGDSALYFCASSVGGLSSYEQYFGPGTRLTVT.

The chain has TRBV7-9 and TRBJ2-7; TRBD1 matches at 7 bases. Looked up from germline, CDR1 is SEHNR and CDR2 is FQNEAQ (reference sequence). With V trimmed by 3 bases and J by 3 bases, 14 bases remained unmatched. The CDR3 runs to 17 residues. In nucleotides, the CDR3 is TGTGCCAGCAGCTTGTCCATTACAGGGGTCCTTGGCTACGAGCAGTACTTC. Translating it yields CASSLSITGVLGYEQYF. Drawing the rest from reference TRBV7-9 and TRBJ2-7, the complete variable domain is DTGVSQNPRHKITKRGQNVTFRCDPISEHNRLYWYRQTLGQGPEFLTYFQNEAQLEKSRLLSDRFSAERPKGSFSTLEIQRTEQGDSAMYLCASSLSITGVLGYEQYFGPGTRLTVT.

This clonotype was seen more than once but under ten times. The J gene is TRBJ1-2, the V gene TRBV4-3; D is unresolved. CDR1 and CDR2 from the germline V gene are LGHNA and YSLEER. This CDR3 contains 13 residues. V lost 2 bases to trimming and J lost 2 bases, with 6 bases between them. The CDR3 sequence: CASSQMGNYGYTF. In DNA, the CDR3 is TGCGCCAGCAGCCAAATGGGCAACTATGGCTACACCTTC.

V and J are TRBV6-2 or TRBV6-3 and TRBJ2-1; the D gene could be TRBD1 or TRBD2 (5 bases each). Per germline, CDR1 MNHEY and CDR2 SVGEGT. Trimming cost V 4 bases and J 3 bases, with 10 bases left between them. The CDR3 has 14 amino acids. The DNA for the CDR3 is TGTGCCAGCAGTTCCAGGGACGGCTACAATGAGCAGTTCTTC. Translated: CASSSRDGYNEQFF.

This clonotype was recorded a few times. The chain uses TRBV7-2 and TRBJ2-7; the match to TRBD2 covers 8 bases. The CDR3 sequence is 17 residues long. The V and J ends lost 4 bases and 3 bases, in that order; junction bases with no gene match: 14. Germline loops: CDR1 SGHTA, CDR2 FQGNSA. The CDR3: CASSSREGAEPLYEQYF. CDR3 bases: TGTGCCAGCAGCTCTCGGGAGGGAGCGGAGCCCCTCTACGAGCAGTACTTC.

Notes on this clonotype: A much larger clone differs from this one at a single base, so this may be a read error. The rearrangement joins TRBV7-8 to TRBJ2-1, with D possibly being TRBD1 or TRBD2 (5 bases each). Germline V lookup: CDR1 SGHVS, CDR2 FQNEAQ. The CDR3 contains 15 residues. The CDR3 loop reads CASNLERGGGNEQFF. DNA of the CDR3: TGTGCCAGCAACTTAGAGAGGGGTGGAGGCAATGAGCAGTTCTTC.

The sample holds a few counts of this clonotype. The genes are TRBV5-1 and TRBJ1-1; 10 bases align to TRBD1. The CDR3 totals 17 residues. The germline V gene has CDR1 SGHRS and CDR2 YFSETQ. V trimming: 3 bases; J trimming: 4 bases; junction bases outside the gene matches: 12. The CDR3 sequence: CASSSVGIGQGGTEAFF. The CDR3 nucleotides are TGCGCCAGCAGCTCGGTTGGGATAGGACAGGGGGGCACTGAAGCTTTCTTT.